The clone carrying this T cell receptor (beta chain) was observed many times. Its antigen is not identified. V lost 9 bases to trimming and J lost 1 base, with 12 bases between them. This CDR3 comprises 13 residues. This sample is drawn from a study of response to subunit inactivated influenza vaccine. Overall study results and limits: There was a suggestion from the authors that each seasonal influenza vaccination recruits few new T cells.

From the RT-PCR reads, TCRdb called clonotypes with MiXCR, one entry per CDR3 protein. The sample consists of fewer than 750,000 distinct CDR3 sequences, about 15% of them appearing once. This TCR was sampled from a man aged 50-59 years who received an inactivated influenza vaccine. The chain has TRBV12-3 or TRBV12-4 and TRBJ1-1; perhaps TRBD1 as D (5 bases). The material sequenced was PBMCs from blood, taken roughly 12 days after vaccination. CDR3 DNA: TGTGCCAGTAGTCCAGGGCGGAACACTGAAGCTTTCTTT. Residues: CASSPGRNTEAFF.